This T cell receptor beta chain was retrieved from a study of shared clonotypes between healthy human individuals. Germline CDR1 reads SNHLY; CDR2 reads FYNNEI. Between the trimmed V and J ends, which lost 8 bases and 0 bases, there was a span of 8 bases. This CDR3 has 14 residues. This clone came up a few times. For every subset, genomic DNA was evenly distributed across several immunoSEQ plates. The authors loaded around 190 ng DNA, 30,000 to 35,000 T cell genomes, into sorted-subset replicate PCRs. The method was immunoSEQ multiplex PCR; TCRdb's version includes in-frame clones alone and lacks a portion of them. The data hold under 1,100,000 clones, with about 75% observed a single time.

The rearrangement links TRBV2 to TRBJ1-6; D not resolved. The specimen sequenced was memory CD4+ T cells sorted from blood. As to subset: CD45RA-negative fraction. The TCR comes from a man between 18 and 29 years old in good health. This CDR3 reads CASGMSSYNSPLHF. The CDR3 nucleotides read TGTGCCAGCGGCATGAGCTCCTATAATTCACCCCTCCACTTT.